This T cell receptor beta chain was sequenced for a study of T cell changes during pregnancy in multiple sclerosis. Here immunoSEQ multiplex PCR was the method, and the copy in TCRdb shows in-frame clones only, minus some. The sample records roughly 40,000 clones, roughly nine tenths being singletons. Germline assignment: CDR1 LNHDA and CDR2 SQIVND (reference sequence). This CDR3 is 13 amino acids long. Unmatched junction bases numbered 7, after V lost 7 bases and J lost 7 bases. This specimen was CD8+ T cells from peripheral blood mononuclear cells, taken before pregnancy. The source of this sequence is a female donor with multiple sclerosis, enrolled in a pregnancy study. The chain recombines TRBV19 with TRBJ1-2; TRBD1 matches 9 bases. The CDR3 protein is CASTPGQGIGYTF. CDR3 in DNA: TGTGCCAGTACACCGGGACAGGGTATTGGCTACACCTTC.